The present T cell receptor (beta chain) was sequenced within a study of control samples from healthy donors and cancer patients. Assay used: immunoSEQ multiplex PCR; TCRdb lists only in-frame clones, some missing. Seen here are 79,000 or so clones, about 88% observed once, and the top ten hold over 8.5%. There are 14 residues in the CDR3. Sequenced sample: PBMCs. This chain connects TRBV21-1 to TRBJ2-4; TRBD2 reflects the table's D call only, with no check against the DNA. TRBV21-1 is deemed a pseudogene. This receptor was identified in a woman between 50 and 59 years old with colorectal cancer. The CDR3 region has the DNA TGTGCCAGCAGCAATCCCGGGCCGGGGAACATTCAGTACTTC. Amino acid sequence: CASSNPGPGNIQYF.